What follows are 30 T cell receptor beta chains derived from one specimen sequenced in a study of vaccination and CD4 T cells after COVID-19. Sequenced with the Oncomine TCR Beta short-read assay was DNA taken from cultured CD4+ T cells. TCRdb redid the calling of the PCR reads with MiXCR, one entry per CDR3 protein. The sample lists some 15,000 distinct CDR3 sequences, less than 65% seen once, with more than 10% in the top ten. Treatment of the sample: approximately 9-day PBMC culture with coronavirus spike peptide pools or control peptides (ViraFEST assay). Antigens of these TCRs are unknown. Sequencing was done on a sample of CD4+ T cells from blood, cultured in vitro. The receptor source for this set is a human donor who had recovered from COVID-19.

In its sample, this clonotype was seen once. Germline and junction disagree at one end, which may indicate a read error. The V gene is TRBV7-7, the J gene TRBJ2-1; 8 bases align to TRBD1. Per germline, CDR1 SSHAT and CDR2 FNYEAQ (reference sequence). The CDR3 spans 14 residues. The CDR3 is CASSVTGDRNEQFF. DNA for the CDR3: TGTGCTAGCAGCGTGACAGGGGATAGGAATGAGCAGTTCTTC.

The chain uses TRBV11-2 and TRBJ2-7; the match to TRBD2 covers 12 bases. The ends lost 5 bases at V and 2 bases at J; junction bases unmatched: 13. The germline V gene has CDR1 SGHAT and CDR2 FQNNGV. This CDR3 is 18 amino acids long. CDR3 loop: CASSPTRSSSGGAYEQYF. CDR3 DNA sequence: TGTGCCAGCAGCCCGACCCGAAGCTCTAGCGGGGGGGCCTACGAGCAGTACTTC.

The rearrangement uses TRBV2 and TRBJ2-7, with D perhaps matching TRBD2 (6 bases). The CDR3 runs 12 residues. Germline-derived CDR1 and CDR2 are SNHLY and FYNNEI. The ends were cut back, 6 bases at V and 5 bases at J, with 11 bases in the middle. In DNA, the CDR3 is TGTGCCAGCAGCGGGACTGGCAACGAGCAGTACTTC. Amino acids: CASSGTGNEQYF.

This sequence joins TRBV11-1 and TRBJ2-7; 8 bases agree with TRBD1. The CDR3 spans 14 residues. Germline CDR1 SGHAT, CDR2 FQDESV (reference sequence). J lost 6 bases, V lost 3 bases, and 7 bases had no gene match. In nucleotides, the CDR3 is TGTGCCAGCAGCTTTCGGCAGGGGGCTCTCGAGCAGTACTTC. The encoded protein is CASSFRQGALEQYF. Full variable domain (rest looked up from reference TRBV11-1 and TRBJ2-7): EAEVAQSPRYKITEKSQAVAFWCDPISGHATLYWYRQILGQGPELLVQFQDESVVDDSQLPKDRFSAERLKGVDSTLKIQPAELGDSAMYLCASSFRQGALEQYFGPGTRLTVT.

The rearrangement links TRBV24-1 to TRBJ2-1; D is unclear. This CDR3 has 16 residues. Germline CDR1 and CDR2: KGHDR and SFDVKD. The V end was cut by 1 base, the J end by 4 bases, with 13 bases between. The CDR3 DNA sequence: TGTGCCACCAGTGATTTTGGGCCGGGTAATTACAATGAGCAGTTCTTC. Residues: CATSDFGPGNYNEQFF.

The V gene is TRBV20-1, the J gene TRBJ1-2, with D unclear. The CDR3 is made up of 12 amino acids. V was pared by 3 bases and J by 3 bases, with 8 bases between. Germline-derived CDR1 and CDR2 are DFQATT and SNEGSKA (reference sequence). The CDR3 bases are TGCAGTGCTAGTGAGAAATACTATGGCTACACCTTC. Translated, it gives CSASEKYYGYTF.

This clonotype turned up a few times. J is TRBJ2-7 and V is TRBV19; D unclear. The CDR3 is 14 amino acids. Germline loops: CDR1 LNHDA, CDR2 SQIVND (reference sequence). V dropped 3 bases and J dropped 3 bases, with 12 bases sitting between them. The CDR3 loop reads CASSINANRYEQYF. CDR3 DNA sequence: TGTGCCAGTAGTATCAATGCGAACCGCTACGAGCAGTACTTC.

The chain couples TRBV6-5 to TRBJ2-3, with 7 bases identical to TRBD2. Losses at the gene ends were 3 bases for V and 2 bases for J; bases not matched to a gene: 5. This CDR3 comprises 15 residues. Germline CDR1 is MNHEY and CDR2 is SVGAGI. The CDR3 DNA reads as TGTGCCAGCAGTTATAGGAGCGGGATCACAGATACGCAGTATTTT. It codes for CASSYRSGITDTQYF.

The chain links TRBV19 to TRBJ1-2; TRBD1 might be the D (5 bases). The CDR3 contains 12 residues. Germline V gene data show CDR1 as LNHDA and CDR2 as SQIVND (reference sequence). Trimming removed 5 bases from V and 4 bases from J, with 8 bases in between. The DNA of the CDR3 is TGTGCCAGTAGTCTCGGGGGCTATGGCTACACCTTC. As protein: CASSLGGYGYTF. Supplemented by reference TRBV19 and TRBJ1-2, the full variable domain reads DGGITQSPKYLFRKEGQNVTLSCEQNLNHDAMYWYRQDPGQGLRLIYYSQIVNDFQKGDIAEGYSVSREKKESFPLTVTSAQKNPTAFYLCASSLGGYGYTFGSGTRLTVV.

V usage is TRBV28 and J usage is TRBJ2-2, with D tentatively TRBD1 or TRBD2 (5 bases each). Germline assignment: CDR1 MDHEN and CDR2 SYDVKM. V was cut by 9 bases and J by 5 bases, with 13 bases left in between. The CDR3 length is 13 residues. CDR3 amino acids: CASRGPGTGELFF. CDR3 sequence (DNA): TGTGCCAGTCGGGGCCCTGGGACCGGGGAGCTGTTTTTT. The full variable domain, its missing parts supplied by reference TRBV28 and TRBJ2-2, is DVKVTQSSRYLVKRTGEKVFLECVQDMDHENMFWYRQDPGLGLRLIYFSYDVKMKEKGDIPEGYSVSREKKERFSLILESASTNQTSMYLCASRGPGTGELFFGEGSRLTVL.

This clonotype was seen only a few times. CDR3 sequence (DNA): TGTGCCAGCAGTAGAAACAGGGGGCTTGGGGGCACCGGGGAGCTGTTTTTT. This encodes CASSRNRGLGGTGELFF. The V call is TRBV6-1, the J call TRBJ2-2, with 9 nucleotides matching TRBD1. The CDR3 spans 17 residues. Germline assignment: CDR1 MNHNS and CDR2 SASEGT. V shed 5 bases, J shed 4 bases, and the junction held 11 bases outside the gene matches.

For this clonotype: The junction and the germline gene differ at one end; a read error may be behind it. In nucleotides, the CDR3 is TGTGCCGGCAGCCTCCAACCGAGCTCCTATAATTCACCCCTCCACTTT. This codes for CAGSLQPSSYNSPLHF. This chain uses TRBV6-1 with TRBJ1-6, with D unclear. This CDR3 has 16 residues. From germline, CDR1 is MNHNS and CDR2 SASEGT.

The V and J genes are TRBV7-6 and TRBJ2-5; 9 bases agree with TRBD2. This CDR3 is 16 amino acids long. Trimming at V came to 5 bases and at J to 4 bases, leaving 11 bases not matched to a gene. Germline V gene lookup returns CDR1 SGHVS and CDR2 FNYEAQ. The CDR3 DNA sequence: TGTGCCAGCAGCAAAGCGGGGAGCGGGAGGAGAGAGACCCAGTACTTC. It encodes CASSKAGSGRRETQYF.

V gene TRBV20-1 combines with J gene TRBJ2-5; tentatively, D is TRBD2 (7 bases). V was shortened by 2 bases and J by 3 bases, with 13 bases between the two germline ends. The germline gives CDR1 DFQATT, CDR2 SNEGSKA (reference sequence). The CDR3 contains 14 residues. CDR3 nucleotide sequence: TGCAGTGCTAGATACGGGGGGCCCAAAGAGACCCAGTACTTC. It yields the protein CSARYGGPKETQYF.

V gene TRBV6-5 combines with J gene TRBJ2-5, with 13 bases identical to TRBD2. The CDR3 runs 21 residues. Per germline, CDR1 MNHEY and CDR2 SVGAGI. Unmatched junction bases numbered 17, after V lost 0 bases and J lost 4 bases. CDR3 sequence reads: CASSYSKLAGGEGTARETQYF. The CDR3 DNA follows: TGTGCCAGCAGTTACTCGAAACTAGCGGGGGGGGAGGGAACCGCACGAGAGACCCAGTACTTC.

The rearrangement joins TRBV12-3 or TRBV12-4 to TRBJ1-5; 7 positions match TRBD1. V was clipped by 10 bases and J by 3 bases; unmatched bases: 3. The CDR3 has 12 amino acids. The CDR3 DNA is TGTGCCATCAGGGGGTACAATCAGCCCCAGCATTTT. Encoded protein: CAIRGYNQPQHF.

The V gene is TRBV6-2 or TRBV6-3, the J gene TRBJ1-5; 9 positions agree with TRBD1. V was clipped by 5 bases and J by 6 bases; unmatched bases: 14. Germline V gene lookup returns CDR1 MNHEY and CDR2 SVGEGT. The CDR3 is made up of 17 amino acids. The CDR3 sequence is CASSTGTGFHVGQPQHF. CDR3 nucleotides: TGTGCCAGCAGTACCGGGACAGGGTTTCATGTAGGTCAGCCCCAGCATTTT.

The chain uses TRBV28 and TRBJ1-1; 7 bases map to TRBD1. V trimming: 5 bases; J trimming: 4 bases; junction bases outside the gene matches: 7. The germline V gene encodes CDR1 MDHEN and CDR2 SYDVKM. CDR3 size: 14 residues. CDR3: CASSPLGQSTEAFF. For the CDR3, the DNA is TGTGCCAGCAGTCCGCTGGGACAGTCCACTGAAGCTTTCTTT. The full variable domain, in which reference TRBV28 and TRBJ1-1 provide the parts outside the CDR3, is DVKVTQSSRYLVKRTGEKVFLECVQDMDHENMFWYRQDPGLGLRLIYFSYDVKMKEKGDIPEGYSVSREKKERFSLILESASTNQTSMYLCASSPLGQSTEAFFGQGTRLTVV.

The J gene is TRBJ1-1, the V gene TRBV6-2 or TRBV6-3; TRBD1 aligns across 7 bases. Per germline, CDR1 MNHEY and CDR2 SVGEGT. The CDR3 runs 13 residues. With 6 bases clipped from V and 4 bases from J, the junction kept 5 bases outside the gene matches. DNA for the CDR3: TGTGCCAGCAGCGACAGGGTGGGCACTGAAGCTTTCTTT. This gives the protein CASSDRVGTEAFF.

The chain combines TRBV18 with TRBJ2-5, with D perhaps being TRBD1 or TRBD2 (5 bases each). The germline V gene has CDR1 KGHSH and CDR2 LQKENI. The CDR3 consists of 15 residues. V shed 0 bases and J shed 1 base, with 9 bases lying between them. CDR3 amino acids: CASSPPGTPQETQYF. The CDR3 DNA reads TGTGCCAGCTCACCACCCGGGACCCCCCAAGAGACCCAGTACTTC.

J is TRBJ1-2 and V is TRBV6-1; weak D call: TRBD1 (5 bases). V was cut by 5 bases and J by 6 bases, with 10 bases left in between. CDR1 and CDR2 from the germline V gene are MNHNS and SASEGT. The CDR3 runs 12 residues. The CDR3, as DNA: TGTGCCAGCAGTACTCAGGGAAATGGCTACACCTTC. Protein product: CASSTQGNGYTF.

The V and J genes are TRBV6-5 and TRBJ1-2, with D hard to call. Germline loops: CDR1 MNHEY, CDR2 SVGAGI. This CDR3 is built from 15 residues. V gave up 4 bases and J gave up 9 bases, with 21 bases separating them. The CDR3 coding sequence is TGTGCCAGCAGTTCCTCGACCTCCCCACCTAGAAGCTACACCTTC. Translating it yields CASSSSTSPPRSYTF.

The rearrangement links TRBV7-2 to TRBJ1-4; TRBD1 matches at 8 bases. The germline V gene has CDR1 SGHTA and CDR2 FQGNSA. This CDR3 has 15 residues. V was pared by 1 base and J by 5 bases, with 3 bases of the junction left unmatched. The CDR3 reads CASSLVRQGNEKLFF. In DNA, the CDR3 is TGTGCCAGCAGCTTAGTCAGACAGGGGAATGAAAAACTGTTTTTT.

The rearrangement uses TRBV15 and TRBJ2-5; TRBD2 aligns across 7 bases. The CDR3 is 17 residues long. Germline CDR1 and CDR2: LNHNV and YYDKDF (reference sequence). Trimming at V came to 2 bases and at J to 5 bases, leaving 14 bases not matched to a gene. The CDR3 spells CATSRPSSNGGTETQYF. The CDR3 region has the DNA TGTGCCACCAGCAGACCCTCTTCTAACGGGGGGACGGAGACCCAGTACTTC.

CDR3 residues: CASSYRTAGYTF. CDR3 nucleotide sequence: TGTGCCAGCAGTTATCGGACCGCCGGCTACACCTTC. This sequence joins TRBV6-2 or TRBV6-3 and TRBJ1-2; D call uncertain. This CDR3 has 12 amino acids. Trimming left V 3 bases short and J 8 bases short, with 10 bases between. The germline V gene encodes CDR1 MNHEY and CDR2 SVGEGT.

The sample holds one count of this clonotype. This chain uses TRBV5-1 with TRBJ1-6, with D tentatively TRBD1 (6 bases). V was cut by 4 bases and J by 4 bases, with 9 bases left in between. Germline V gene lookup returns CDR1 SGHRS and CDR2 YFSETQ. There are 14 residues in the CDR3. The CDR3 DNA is TGCGCCAGCAGCGCCACAGGGTATAATTCACCCCTCCACTTT. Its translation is CASSATGYNSPLHF.

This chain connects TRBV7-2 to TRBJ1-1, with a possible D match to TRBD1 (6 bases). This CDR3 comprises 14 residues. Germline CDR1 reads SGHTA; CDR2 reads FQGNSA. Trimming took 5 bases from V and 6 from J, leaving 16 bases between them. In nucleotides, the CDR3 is TGTGCCAGCAGCCTAGGGGGGATGGGGCCTGAAGCTTTCTTT. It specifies CASSLGGMGPEAFF. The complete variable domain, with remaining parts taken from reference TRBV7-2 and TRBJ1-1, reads GAGVSQSPSNKVTEKGKDVELRCDPISGHTALYWYRQSLGQGLEFLIYFQGNSAPDKSGLPSDRFSAERTGGSVSTLTIQRTQQEDSAVYLCASSLGGMGPEAFFGQGTRLTVV.

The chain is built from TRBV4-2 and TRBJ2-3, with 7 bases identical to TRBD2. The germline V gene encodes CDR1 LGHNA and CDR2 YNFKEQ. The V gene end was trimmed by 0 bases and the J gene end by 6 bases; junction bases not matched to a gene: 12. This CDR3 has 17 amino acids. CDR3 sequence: CASSQDASGGAGDTQYF. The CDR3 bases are TGTGCCAGCAGCCAAGACGCTAGCGGAGGGGCGGGGGATACGCAGTATTTT.

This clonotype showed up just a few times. The CDR3 DNA is TGTGCCAGCAGTCTTTCCCAGAGAAGCTCCTATAATTCACCCCTCCACTTT. Translated, it gives CASSLSQRSSYNSPLHF. The gene calls are TRBV6-1 and TRBJ1-6; D not resolved. This CDR3 is built from 17 residues. The V gene lost 5 bases and the J gene lost 0 bases, with 14 bases spanning the gap. Per germline, CDR1 MNHNS and CDR2 SASEGT.

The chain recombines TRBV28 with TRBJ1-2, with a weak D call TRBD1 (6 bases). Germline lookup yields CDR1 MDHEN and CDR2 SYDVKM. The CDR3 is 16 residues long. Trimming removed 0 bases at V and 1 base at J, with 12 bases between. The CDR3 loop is CASSLWRRDNNYGYTF. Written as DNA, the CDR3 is TGTGCCAGCAGTTTATGGAGGAGGGACAATAACTATGGCTACACCTTC.